These 21 T cell receptor beta chains came from one sample sequenced in a study of CXCR3-negative and CXCR3-positive naive CD8 T cells. The study, taken as a whole, reports: TRB CDR3s of CXCR3-positive naive cells were more hydrophobic than those of CXCR3-negative naive cells.

These TCRs are of unknown antigen specificity. It was by 5' RACE with UMI labels that the TRB cDNA libraries were prepared. Reanalyzing the 5' RACE reads, TCRdb keeps one entry per CDR3 protein, without DNA. This sample's table reports 75,000 to 100,000 distinct CDR3 sequences. Source material: naive CXCR3+ CD8+ T cells from blood. Subset specified: CD45RO-CCR7+CD27+CD95- naive CD8+ T cells expressing CXCR3 (TNR3+). These receptors were obtained from a human donor in good health. Some clones in this sample may be carry-over from other donors' samples.

The chain recombines TRBV29-1 with TRBJ2-1. The germline CDR1 and CDR2 sequences are SQVTM and ANQGSEA. The CDR3 runs to 14 residues. The CDR3 region is CSAPSGDTYNEQFF.

The chain links TRBV3-1 to TRBJ2-3; the D gene TCRdb calls, TRBD2, cannot be checked with no DNA. CDR1 and CDR2 (germline): LGHDT, YNNKEL (reference sequence). The CDR3 covers 15 residues. The CDR3 region is CASSRQLAATDTQYF.

The chain is built from TRBV21-1 and TRBJ1-1; lacking DNA, the TRBD1 call made by TCRdb goes unchecked. TRBV21-1 counts as a pseudogene. The CDR3 is 15 residues long. The CDR3 here is CASSKPQGRYTEAFF.

This chain's CDR3 is CASSHLSSGELFF. The V call is TRBV3-1, the J call TRBJ2-2. The CDR3 totals 13 residues. Germline values: CDR1 LGHDT, CDR2 YNNKEL (reference sequence).

V is TRBV29-1 and J is TRBJ2-7. CDR3 length: 13 residues. Germline V lookup: CDR1 SQVTM, CDR2 ANQGSEA. CDR3 sequence reads: CSVGVGGSYEQYF.

The chain couples TRBV7-3 to TRBJ1-1. Germline CDR1 is SGHTA and CDR2 is FQGTGA. This CDR3 has 15 residues. CDR3 sequence reads: CASSLIRQISIEAFF.

The CDR3 protein is CASSPRDREVFLGEETQYF. This chain links TRBV7-2 with TRBJ2-5; TCRdb indicates TRBD1, and absent DNA this call remains unverified. The CDR3 covers 19 residues. Germline assignment: CDR1 SGHTA and CDR2 FQGNSA.

The J gene is TRBJ1-1, the V gene TRBV28. Germline lookup yields CDR1 MDHEN and CDR2 SYDVKM. The CDR3 is 14 residues long. CDR3 sequence: CASSLQLLNTEAFF.

V usage is TRBV6-2 or TRBV6-3 and J usage is TRBJ2-1; no DNA is available, so the TRBD1 call from TCRdb remains unchecked. This CDR3 spans 16 amino acids. The germline V gene has CDR1 MNHEY and CDR2 SVGEGT. This chain's CDR3 is CASSYRSGFAYNEQFF.

The rearrangement links TRBV20-1 to TRBJ2-2; TCRdb outputs TRBD2, but without DNA this stays unchecked. Germline loops: CDR1 DFQATT, CDR2 SNEGSKA (reference sequence). This CDR3 is built from 19 residues. The CDR3 spells CSARDPKLAGGPNTGELFF.

The V gene is TRBV20-1, the J gene TRBJ2-3; the TRBD1 assignment by TCRdb is unverifiable without DNA. This CDR3 has 17 residues. Looked up from germline, CDR1 is DFQATT and CDR2 is SNEGSKA (reference sequence). CDR3: CSASGYRDPHHPDTQYF.

The gene calls are TRBV6-6 and TRBJ1-5. CDR3 size: 16 residues. CDR1 and CDR2 (germline): MNHNY, SVGAGI (reference sequence). Here the CDR3 reads CASRTPTSTADQPQHF.

This rearrangement joins TRBV6-2 or TRBV6-3 to TRBJ2-7; TCRdb calls TRBD1, which cannot be checked without DNA. This CDR3 is 16 amino acids long. Germline values: CDR1 MNHEY, CDR2 SVGEGT. The CDR3 reads CASSYSGTGPPYEQYF.

The chain links TRBV7-2 to TRBJ2-2. Germline V gene sequence: CDR1 SGHTA, CDR2 FQGNSA. The length of the CDR3 is 12 residues. CDR3 loop: CTSKAYTGELFF.

The CDR3 protein is CASSLSLDSLGEQYF. The chain couples TRBV28 to TRBJ2-7; TCRdb returns TRBD1, unconfirmable since there is no DNA. Germline V gene lookup returns CDR1 MDHEN and CDR2 SYDVKM. The CDR3 is 15 amino acids.

The CDR3 region is CAISEERGAANEQFF. The rearrangement links TRBV10-3 to TRBJ2-1; TCRdb names TRBD2, which stays unverified in the absence of DNA. This CDR3 spans 15 amino acids. In germline, CDR1 is ENHRY, CDR2 SYGVKD.

V gene TRBV6-6 combines with J gene TRBJ1-5. Germline CDR1 MNHNY, CDR2 SVGAGI (reference sequence). The CDR3 covers 16 residues. The CDR3 sequence: CASSYHWTVSNQPQHF.

CDR3 amino acids: CSVAGVHEQYF. The J gene is TRBJ2-7, the V gene TRBV29-1; there is no DNA to check the TCRdb D call of TRBD1. The V gene's germline CDR1 is SQVTM and CDR2 ANQGSEA. The CDR3 extends over 11 amino acids.

This chain joins TRBV6-1 and TRBJ2-2. The length of the CDR3 is 13 residues. Per the germline V gene, CDR1 is MNHNS and CDR2 is SASEGT. The CDR3 loop is CATLILYTGELFF.

This chain joins TRBV28 and TRBJ2-7; TCRdb outputs TRBD2, but without DNA this stays unchecked. The CDR3 totals 14 residues. Germline V gene data show CDR1 as MDHEN and CDR2 as SYDVKM. The CDR3 loop is CASSSPFKSYEQYF.

V usage is TRBV2 and J usage is TRBJ2-1; the TRBD1 assignment by TCRdb is unverifiable without DNA. Looked up from germline, CDR1 is SNHLY and CDR2 is FYNNEI. This CDR3 spans 16 amino acids. The chain's CDR3 is CASSEVGPGPYNEQFF.